The next 30 T cell receptor beta chains were all read from a single sample in a study of blood T cells in healthy people across ages. It was with a sample-barcoded 5' primer and a J-beta primer mix that a second PCR of about 7 to 12 cycles was run. A single record per CDR3 protein comes from TCRdb applying MiXCR to the 5' RACE reads. Altogether about 1.8 million distinct CDR3 sequences are present, around 48% being singletons, with the ten largest covering more than 2%. Sequencing input: blood. The receptors come from a woman aged 40 to 55 in good health.

This rearrangement joins TRBV2 to TRBJ2-7; weak D call: TRBD1 (6 bases). V lost 1 base, J lost 7 bases, and 17 bases lay in between. The germline V gene has CDR1 SNHLY and CDR2 FYNNEI. The length of the CDR3 is 15 residues. The CDR3 DNA is TGTGCCAGCAGTGAAGGTCCGGGACATCCTTTTGAGCAGTACTTC. This encodes CASSEGPGHPFEQYF.

The V and J genes are TRBV4-1 and TRBJ1-6; 7 bases align to TRBD1. Trimming at V came to 10 bases and at J to 6 bases, leaving 6 bases not matched to a gene. CDR3 length equals 13 residues. Germline CDR1 and CDR2: MGHRA and YSYEKL. This CDR3 is CATRQGPNSPLHF. The CDR3 bases are TGCGCCACCAGACAGGGCCCTAATTCACCCCTCCACTTT.

J is TRBJ2-1 and V is TRBV15, with unresolved D. The CDR3 spans 11 residues. V dropped 5 bases and J dropped 10 bases, with 9 bases sitting between them. Germline CDR1 is LNHNV and CDR2 is YYDKDF (reference sequence). The CDR3 loop reads CATSGLSEQFF. CDR3 DNA: TGTGCCACCAGCGGTCTAAGCGAGCAGTTCTTC.

In its sample, this clonotype was seen a few times. This chain joins TRBV20-1 and TRBJ2-4; TRBD2 might be the D (6 bases). The closer fit of TRBJ2-7 to the DNA end suggests the J call may be wrong. Germline V gene sequence: CDR1 DFQATT, CDR2 SNEGSKA (reference sequence). The CDR3 covers 13 residues. The CDR3 sequence: CSAKGTQDYEQYF. CDR3 DNA sequence: TGCAGTGCTAAGGGGACTCAGGATTACGAGCAGTACTTC.

The chain uses TRBV7-2 and TRBJ2-7; 11 bases agree with TRBD2. From germline, CDR1 is SGHTA and CDR2 FQGNSA. This CDR3 contains 17 residues. V shed 0 bases and J 2 bases; nucleotides not matched to a gene: 6. CDR3 bases: TGTGCCAGCAGCTTAGCGCTAGCGGGGGGCCGGGCCTACGAGCAGTACTTC. The encoded protein is CASSLALAGGRAYEQYF. Full variable domain (missing parts from reference TRBV7-2 and TRBJ2-7): GAGVSQSPSNKVTEKGKDVELRCDPISGHTALYWYRQSLGQGLEFLIYFQGNSAPDKSGLPSDRFSAERTGGSVSTLTIQRTQQEDSAVYLCASSLALAGGRAYEQYFGPGTRLTVT.

The rearrangement links TRBV2 to TRBJ2-7; tentatively, D is TRBD1 (6 bases). Trimming cost V 3 bases and J 3 bases, with 15 bases left between them. This CDR3 has 15 residues. Germline V gives CDR1 SNHLY, CDR2 FYNNEI. The CDR3 is CASSDLRQADYEQYF. The CDR3 nucleotides are TGTGCCAGCAGTGATCTACGACAGGCTGACTACGAGCAGTACTTC.

The table lists this clonotype with a few counts. The chain recombines TRBV20-1 with TRBJ2-7; D not resolved. Trimming took 3 bases from V and 1 from J, leaving 10 bases between them. This CDR3 is 13 amino acids long. CDR1 is DFQATT, CDR2 SNEGSKA, per germline (reference sequence). The CDR3 region has the DNA TGCAGTGCTAGTCATTCCCGATCCTACGAGCAGTACTTC. It translates to CSASHSRSYEQYF.

This clonotype was counted a few times. The V gene is TRBV10-3, the J gene TRBJ2-3; TRBD2 might be the D (6 bases). V lost 3 bases, J lost 2 bases, and 9 bases lay in between. The length of the CDR3 is 14 residues. Germline CDR1 is ENHRY and CDR2 is SYGVKD. The CDR3 reads CAISDPGVTDTQYF. The CDR3 coding sequence is TGTGCCATCAGTGATCCGGGGGTCACAGATACGCAGTATTTT.

The V gene is TRBV3-1, the J gene TRBJ1-2; TRBD1 is a possible D gene (6 bases). With 5 bases removed from V and 7 bases from J, the gap between germline ends came to 14 bases. CDR1 and CDR2 from the germline V gene are LGHDT and YNNKEL (reference sequence). This CDR3 has 13 residues. CDR3 nucleotide sequence: TGTGCCAGCAGCAGGACAGTGGAGGGTGGCTACACCTTC. Its translation is CASSRTVEGGYTF. Complete variable domain (other parts from reference TRBV3-1 and TRBJ1-2): DTAVSQTPKYLVTQMGNDKSIKCEQNLGHDTMYWYKQDSKKFLKIMFSYNNKELIINETVPNRFSPKSPDKAHLNLHINSLELGDSAVYFCASSRTVEGGYTFGSGTRLTVV.

This clonotype was seen a single time. The chain has TRBV14 and TRBJ1-4; a weak D match, TRBD1 (5 bases). The CDR3 contains 17 residues. Germline values: CDR1 SGHDN, CDR2 FVKESK. Trimming shortened V by 2 bases and J by 7 bases, and 20 bases separated the two germline ends. The chain's CDR3 is CASSQRLGPIGGEKLFF. CDR3 in DNA: TGTGCCAGCAGCCAAAGGTTGGGCCCCATTGGGGGTGAAAAACTGTTTTTT.

This clonotype was seen a handful of times. The CDR3 DNA is TGCAGTGCTGCCCGGACAATCGGCGAGCAGTACTTC. It codes for CSAARTIGEQYF. V usage is TRBV20-1 and J usage is TRBJ2-7; D is perhaps TRBD1 (5 bases). V was pared by 5 bases and J by 6 bases, with 14 bases between. CDR3 length equals 12 residues. Germline CDR1 reads DFQATT; CDR2 reads SNEGSKA (reference sequence).

This clonotype was observed a handful of times. The chain is built from TRBV15 and TRBJ2-5, with 12 bases aligning to TRBD2. The CDR3 is 20 amino acids. CDR1 and CDR2 (germline): LNHNV, YYDKDF (reference sequence). Trimming at V came to 0 bases and at J to 1 base, leaving 12 bases not matched to a gene. The CDR3 sequence: CATSRDPELAGGPSQETQYF. CDR3 bases: TGTGCCACCAGCAGAGACCCCGAACTAGCGGGGGGACCCTCCCAAGAGACCCAGTACTTC.

J is TRBJ2-4 and V is TRBV20-1; 8 bases line up with TRBD1. Judging by the DNA end, TRBJ2-7 fits better; the J call may be wrong. Germline V gene lookup returns CDR1 DFQATT and CDR2 SNEGSKA (reference sequence). This CDR3 contains 13 residues. CDR3 loop: CSARGGQGHEQYF. The CDR3 bases are TGCAGTGCTAGAGGAGGACAGGGACACGAGCAGTACTTC.

J is TRBJ2-4 and V is TRBV5-1, with TRBD2 matching over 8 bases. The germline V gene encodes CDR1 SGHRS and CDR2 YFSETQ. CDR3 size: 16 residues. V lost 2 bases, J lost 8 bases, and 12 bases stayed unmatched. The CDR3: CASSFSGDGLGDIQYF. Written as DNA, the CDR3 is TGCGCCAGCAGCTTTAGCGGGGACGGCCTCGGGGACATTCAGTACTTC.

This clonotype was detected only a few times. The DNA of the CDR3 is TGTGCCAGTGCGGGGGGGCGAGTCACAGATACGCAGTATTTT. It is translated as CASAGGRVTDTQYF. The chain employs TRBV6-1 and TRBJ2-3, with TRBD2 matching 9 bases. Losses at the gene ends were 9 bases for V and 2 bases for J; bases not matched to a gene: 6. The CDR3 extends over 14 amino acids. CDR1 and CDR2 (germline): MNHNS, SASEGT.

This sequence joins TRBV6-1 and TRBJ1-1; D call uncertain. The germline gives CDR1 MNHNS, CDR2 SASEGT. This CDR3 spans 13 amino acids. V was shortened by 0 bases and J by 4 bases, with 6 bases between the two germline ends. The CDR3 DNA is TGTGCCAGCAGTGAAGCCTCGAGCACTGAAGCTTTCTTT. Translating gives CASSEASSTEAFF.

The chain has TRBV6-6 and TRBJ2-3, with D possibly matching TRBD1 (6 bases). Germline CDR1 MNHNY, CDR2 SVGAGI (reference sequence). V was shortened by 6 bases and J by 4 bases, with 20 bases between the two germline ends. There are 16 residues in the CDR3. DNA for the CDR3: TGTGCCAGCAGGCCCGGGACACTCGATGGGTCAGATACGCAGTATTTT. Translation: CASRPGTLDGSDTQYF.

This chain joins TRBV6-5 and TRBJ2-1, with 9 bases aligning to TRBD1. Germline-derived CDR1 and CDR2 are MNHEY and SVGAGI. V was pared by 4 bases and J by 4 bases, with 5 bases of the junction left unmatched. The CDR3 runs 15 residues. The CDR3 region is CASSSIQGAYNEQFF. CDR3 coding DNA: TGTGCCAGCAGTTCTATACAGGGGGCTTACAATGAGCAGTTCTTC.

A few counts support this clonotype. The V and J genes are TRBV20-1 and TRBJ2-6; D is perhaps TRBD1 (5 bases). The ends were cut back, 5 bases at V and 0 bases at J, with 11 bases in the middle. The germline V gene has CDR1 DFQATT and CDR2 SNEGSKA (reference sequence). CDR3 length: 15 residues. CDR3 loop: CSAARGASGANVLTF. CDR3 coding DNA: TGCAGTGCTGCCCGTGGGGCCTCTGGGGCCAACGTCCTGACTTTC.

In this sample, this clonotype turned up a few times. The J gene is TRBJ2-1, the V gene TRBV7-9, with unresolved D. Trimming removed 2 bases from V and 15 bases from J, with 2 bases in between. Germline V CDR1 and CDR2: SEHNR, FQNEAQ (reference sequence). There are 8 residues in the CDR3. Here the CDR3 DNA reads TGTGCCAGCAGCTTAATGTTCTTC. Translation gives CASSLMFF.

Only one count was recorded for this clonotype. The rearrangement uses TRBV12-3 or TRBV12-4 and TRBJ2-3; 10 positions agree with TRBD2. This CDR3 contains 16 residues. V dropped 2 bases and J dropped 2; count of bases not matched to a gene: 4. CDR3 in amino acids: CASSLFSGGPTDTQYF. In nucleotides, the CDR3 is TGTGCCAGCAGTTTATTTAGCGGGGGGCCCACAGATACGCAGTATTTT.

This clonotype was recorded once. Here the CDR3 reads CSVATSGVAEAFF. DNA of the CDR3: TGCAGCGTCGCTACTTCGGGGGTCGCTGAAGCTTTCTTT. The rearrangement links TRBV29-1 to TRBJ1-1, with D perhaps matching TRBD1 (5 bases). Trimming shortened V by 6 bases and J by 6 bases, and 17 bases separated the two germline ends. This CDR3 contains 13 residues. Germline V lookup: CDR1 SQVTM, CDR2 ANQGSEA.

The chain links TRBV2 to TRBJ2-1; 9 bases align to TRBD2. The CDR3 has 14 residues. The germline CDR1 and CDR2 sequences are SNHLY and FYNNEI. V was pared by 6 bases and J by 7 bases, with 7 bases of the junction left unmatched. The CDR3, as DNA: TGTGCCAGCAGGCTAGCGGGGATCTTGAATGAGCAGTTCTTC. This codes for CASRLAGILNEQFF.

The V and J genes are TRBV6-6 and TRBJ2-1; possible D gene TRBD2, 6 bases. Germline lookup yields CDR1 MNHNY and CDR2 SVGAGI (reference sequence). Trimming removed 5 bases from V and 8 bases from J, with 19 bases in between. The CDR3 loop spans 15 amino acids. DNA for the CDR3: TGTGCCAGCAGTCTTGCCCCCGGGGGAGGTTATGAGCAGTTCTTC. Translation: CASSLAPGGGYEQFF.

The V call is TRBV20-1, the J call TRBJ2-7, with D perhaps given as TRBD1 or TRBD2 (6 bases each). Germline V CDR1 and CDR2: DFQATT, SNEGSKA (reference sequence). V gave up 7 bases and J gave up 6 bases, with 16 bases separating them. The CDR3 is 12 amino acids. DNA of the CDR3: TGCAGTGGTCAGTTCGGGGGCTCCGAGCAGTACTTC. It translates to CSGQFGGSEQYF.

J is TRBJ1-2 and V is TRBV6-5; D uncertain. Germline V gene data show CDR1 as MNHEY and CDR2 as SVGAGI. V lost 1 base to trimming and J lost 6 bases, with 24 bases between them. The CDR3 is 18 amino acids. The CDR3 region is CASSYLFSEWRSADGYTF. The CDR3 bases are TGTGCCAGCAGTTACTTATTTTCCGAATGGAGGTCTGCGGATGGCTACACCTTC.

To note about this clonotype: At one boundary the junction diverges from the germline segment, which might be a read error. V is TRBV11-2 and J is TRBJ2-5; tentative D call: TRBD1 (7 bases). Germline assignment: CDR1 SGHAT and CDR2 FQNNGV. This CDR3 comprises 15 residues. This CDR3 reads CTSSQGGGFVETQYF. The CDR3 coding sequence is TGTACCAGCAGCCAGGGGGGAGGATTCGTCGAGACCCAGTACTTC. Full variable domain (outside the CDR3, taken from reference TRBV11-2 and TRBJ2-5): EAGVAQSPRYKIIEKRQSVAFWCNPISGHATLYWYQQILGQGPKLLIQFQNNGVVDDSQLPKDRFSAERLKGVDSTLKIQPAKLEDSAVYLCTSSQGGGFVETQYFGPGTRLLVL.

The genes are TRBV9 and TRBJ1-2; D not certain. The V end lost 0 bases, the J end lost 7 bases, and 19 bases lay between the germline ends. Germline V gene sequence: CDR1 SGDLS, CDR2 YYNGEE. The CDR3 sequence is 16 residues long. This chain's CDR3 is CASSVVRQDHAFGYTF. CDR3 nucleotides: TGTGCCAGCAGCGTAGTAAGGCAGGACCATGCTTTTGGCTACACCTTC.

The chain combines TRBV5-6 with TRBJ2-1; D remains unclear. Germline CDR1 reads SGHDT; CDR2 reads YYEEEE. V was pared by 2 bases and J by 6 bases, with 18 bases between. This CDR3 comprises 16 residues. CDR3 in DNA: TGTGCCAGCAGCTTTCTTGGTACAGTCAGTGGCAATGAGCAGTTCTTC. It codes for CASSFLGTVSGNEQFF.

V gene TRBV20-1 combines with J gene TRBJ2-4, with D hard to call. Trimming left V 6 bases short and J 0 bases short, with 9 bases between. Germline CDR1 DFQATT, CDR2 SNEGSKA (reference sequence). The CDR3 has 13 residues. The DNA for the CDR3 is TGCAGTGCCCCCTTTGTAGCCAAAAACATTCAGTACTTC. It encodes CSAPFVAKNIQYF.